The clone carrying this T cell receptor beta chain was found a few times. Its target is not known. The sample originates from a study of cytomegalovirus exposure and HLA in healthy donors. The wider study: Most donors, less than 85% of approximately 400 genotyped, fell in the Caucasian-associated ancestry cluster. The study's findings and limits: Sequencing artifact likely explains a cluster of highly shared sequence variants.

Vbeta (60) and Jbeta (13) primers were used in the PCR. Data came from immunoSEQ multiplex PCR; TCRdb stores just in-frame clones and leaves some out. The data show about 110,000 clones, about 70% seen once. Germline CDR1 and CDR2: SNHLY and FYNNEI. Germline trimming cut 3 bases from V and 5 bases from J; bases unmatched to any gene: 5. The CDR3 has 15 amino acids. The sample was PBMCs. This clonotype originated in a woman aged 50 to 60 in good health and CMV-seropositive. V usage is TRBV2 and J usage is TRBJ2-7; 12 nucleotides line up with TRBD1. CDR3 sequence: CASSEGGTGGNEQYF. In DNA form, the CDR3 reads TGTGCCAGCAGTGAGGGAGGGACAGGGGGCAACGAGCAGTACTTC.